This TCR beta chain stems from a study of T cells in Graves' hyperthyroidism and ophthalmopathy (dated by TCRdb to about 2019). Some background on the complete study: Peripheral blood was sampled at the time of initial diagnosis, prior to any treatment. To identify distinguishing TCR V-J signatures, a discovery cohort of roughly 100 patients was used, comprising some 45 with Graves' ophthalmopathy and about 59 with stable Graves' hyperthyroidism. An independent validation cohort of under 20 hyperthyroidism patients and approximately 16 patients who later progressed to ophthalmopathy tested prospective prediction of ophthalmopathy. The approximately 98 discovery patients were randomly divided into training and test sets at a 7:3 ratio. In addition, the study compared T-cell repertoires in thyroid tissue and in blood from roughly 6 Graves' hyperthyroidism patients. After sampling, hyperthyroidism patients received methimazole starting at 30 mg daily, and ophthalmopathy patients received high-dose intravenous methylprednisolone. TCR Vbeta CDR3 sequencing of some 140 peripheral blood samples (approximately 44 ophthalmopathy, 70 to 85 hyperthyroidism and 17 progressor patients) is reported in the paper. Study-level results and caveats: A model built on a 13 V-J signature distinguished ophthalmopathy from stable hyperthyroidism, reaching roughly 88% sensitivity and around 81% specificity in cross-validation and 80%/75% in testing. In validation, progression to ophthalmopathy was predicted by the model with almost 71% sensitivity and roughly 72% specificity, a median of 6.5 months before onset. Most expanded thyroid clonotypes (frequency above 0.001) were also detected in blood, a finding suggesting that blood repertoires may reflect thyroid immune responses. Sample size was not statistically predetermined, and blinding of investigators to group allocation was not performed.

The CDR3 holds 16 amino acids from the cysteine to the phenylalanine. Here the CDR3 DNA is all that survives: 48 bases in frame from base 1. V is pruned by 6 bases and J by 6 bases, leaving 12 bases of the junction without a gene match. CDR1 MNHEY and CDR2 SVGAGI were looked up in the germline V gene. The TCR beta CDR3 regions were amplified from the RNA transcripts. A first-round RT-PCR of the TCR CDR3 used the HTBI primer set with the Qiagen OneStep RT-PCR kit. Libraries were constructed in a second round of multiplex PCR, after which size selection and purification were performed. Libraries were sequenced paired-end with 100 bp reads on an Illumina HiSeq2000. Per the original workflow: Raw data were processed with SOAPnuke, discarding reads with adapters, uncalled bases, mean Phred below 15, or no exact constant-primer or identifier match. COPE v1.2.5 was used to merge the high-quality paired reads, and each unique nucleotide sequence was defined as a clonotype. MiTCR v1.1 was used to align the clonotypes against IMGT TRBV, TRBD and TRBJ reference segments. The analysis was restricted to V-J combinations with a frequency above 0.0001, which together covered over 99% of the repertoires. A TCS score was defined as the ratio of F50 (clonal expansion) to E x V (chaos), with BLOSUM62-based TCRdist applied between CDR3 peptides within each V-J. Welch's t-statistics and random forest reduced fewer than 550 V-J features to about 12, which were used in a naive Bayes classifier (R e1071). TCRdb handled the public reads itself, with Q25 trimming in fastp and clone calling in MiXCR, and kept productive beta chains. Entries that share a CDR3 protein sequence are merged under the most common genes and DNA. These V and J calls derive from TCRdb rather than the authors' analysis. The table for this sample lists about half a million distinct CDR3 sequences; around 22% of them were counted only once. The top ten clonotypes cover approximately 10% of the sample.

Ophthalmopathy patients had moderately to severely active disease, with a Clinical Activity Score of 3 or more, a NOSPECS grade of 4 or more, and a disease duration of less than 3 months. The study excluded patients with uncontrolled infections, other autoimmune diseases, pregnancy or lactation. Diagnoses relied on clinical symptoms, serum thyroxine and TRAb, thyroid ultrasound and orbital computed tomography. PBMCs were separated from around 9.1 ml of fresh peripheral blood using Ficoll-Paque density gradient centrifugation. Trizol reagent was used to extract total RNA, and RNA quality was then checked on an Agilent 2100 Bioanalyzer. Concerning this clonotype itself: Its antigen is currently not known. Nothing much larger sits one base from this clone, and base qualities are not available.

In this chain, TRBV6-5 is recombined with TRBJ1-2; 11 nucleotides in the junction match TRBD1. Sequences were obtained from blood. This clonotype was sampled from a woman in her 30s with Graves' ophthalmopathy. The sequenced DNA is TGTGCCAGCAGGCAGGGGTCGGACAGGGGGCGCGATGGCTACACCTTC. The resulting protein is CASRQGSDRGRDGYTF.